These 11 T cell receptor beta chains came from one sample sequenced in a study of blood T cell repertoires in COVID-19 (dated by TCRdb to 2018 to 2020). Library preparation employed the immunoSEQ multiplex PCR assay. TCRdb took this table from immuneACCESS and kept in-frame rearrangements with V and J called. Such tables lack part of the clones; where checked against another copy, unresolved V genes explain under half of the gap, and the rest is unexplained. The sample includes about 110,000 clones, with around 89% observed a single time. Approximately 6.2% of the sample is taken by the ten largest. The specimen sequenced was peripheral blood. The receptors shown here come from a man aged 45 to 65 with active or convalescent COVID-19.

J is TRBJ2-7 and V is TRBV7-8, with D possibly being TRBD2 (5 bases). The CDR3 contains 12 residues. Between the trimmed V and J ends, which lost 5 bases and 4 bases, there was a span of 9 bases. Per germline, CDR1 SGHVS and CDR2 FQNEAQ. CDR3 residues: CASSLTGYEQYF. DNA of the CDR3: TGTGCCAGCAGCCTCACGGGGTACGAGCAGTACTTC.

CDR3 bases: TGTGCCAGCAGCTTATCGCTAGCGGGAGGTTACAATGAGCAGTTCTTC. This encodes CASSLSLAGGYNEQFF. The V and J genes are TRBV7-9 and TRBJ2-1, with TRBD2 matching 11 bases. V trimming: 2 bases; J trimming: 4 bases; junction bases outside the gene matches: 4. This CDR3 is built from 16 residues. CDR1 SEHNR and CDR2 FQNEAQ come from the germline V gene (reference sequence).

The chain links TRBV4-1 to TRBJ2-7; D may be TRBD1 (7 bases). Germline V gene sequence: CDR1 MGHRA, CDR2 YSYEKL. The CDR3 is made up of 17 amino acids. The ends were cut back, 1 base at V and 4 bases at J, with 20 bases in the middle. The CDR3, as DNA: TGCGCCAGCAGCCAAGTCGGAAGGGGGGCCAGGGGGTACGAGCAGTACTTC. Amino acid sequence: CASSQVGRGARGYEQYF.

The chain uses TRBV5-5 and TRBJ1-3; TRBD1 matches at 8 bases. The CDR3 is made up of 15 amino acids. Losses at the gene ends were 4 bases for V and 6 bases for J; bases not matched to a gene: 9. CDR1 SGHKS and CDR2 YYEKEE come from the germline V gene (reference sequence). CDR3 sequence: CASSIGTGSLNTIYF. The CDR3 DNA follows: TGTGCCAGCAGCATAGGGACAGGTTCCCTAAACACCATATATTTT.

The CDR3 reads CASSHSPVGDPYNEQFF. The CDR3 DNA follows: TGTGCCAGCAGCCACTCCCCGGTGGGAGACCCCTACAATGAGCAGTTCTTC. This chain links TRBV5-5 with TRBJ2-1; D might be TRBD2 (5 bases). V gave up 4 bases and J gave up 2 bases, with 19 bases separating them. The germline CDR1 and CDR2 sequences are SGHKS and YYEKEE (reference sequence). The CDR3 is 17 amino acids. The full variable domain, in which reference TRBV5-5 and TRBJ2-1 provide the parts outside the CDR3, is DAGVTQSPTHLIKTRGQQVTLRCSPISGHKSVSWYQQVLGQGPQFIFQYYEKEERGRGNFPDRFSARQFPNYSSELNVNALLLGDSALYLCASSHSPVGDPYNEQFFGPGTRLTVL.

The CDR3 sequence is CASSFDPGTSEQYF. Written as DNA, the CDR3 is TGCGCCAGCAGCTTCGATCCCGGGACTAGCGAGCAGTACTTC. The J gene is TRBJ2-7, the V gene TRBV5-1; 8 nucleotides line up with TRBD2. The CDR3 has 14 residues. The V gene end was trimmed by 2 bases and the J gene end by 6 bases; junction bases not matched to a gene: 7. CDR1 and CDR2 from the germline V gene are SGHRS and YFSETQ.

The chain carries TRBV4-2 and TRBJ2-1; 8 bases match TRBD2. Germline trimming cut 8 bases from V and 3 bases from J; bases unmatched to any gene: 18. The CDR3 runs 18 residues. Germline loops: CDR1 LGHNA, CDR2 YNFKEQ. Here the CDR3 DNA reads TGTGCCAGCGGACCCCGTCCAGCGGGAGAGGGGCTCTACAATGAGCAGTTCTTC. This sequence encodes CASGPRPAGEGLYNEQFF.

The rearrangement joins TRBV19 to TRBJ1-2; D is unresolved. The V and J ends lost 1 base and 0 bases respectively, with 9 bases between them. Germline V gives CDR1 LNHDA, CDR2 SQIVND (reference sequence). CDR3 length: 15 residues. CDR3 nucleotide sequence: TGTGCCAGTAGTATAGGAGGAGGTTCTAACTATGGCTACACCTTC. Its protein product is CASSIGGGSNYGYTF.

Remarks on this clone: Additional DNA sequences in this sample encode the identical CDR3. The chain combines TRBV18 with TRBJ2-1, with 8 positions matching TRBD2. The germline CDR1 and CDR2 sequences are KGHSH and LQKENI. This CDR3 has 15 residues. The V segment lost 0 bases and the J segment 4 bases; nucleotides outside the gene matches: 2. CDR3 in DNA: TGTGCCAGCTCACCACCGAGCGGGAGTTACAATGAGCAGTTCTTC. Amino acids: CASSPPSGSYNEQFF.

The rearrangement uses TRBV5-1 and TRBJ2-1; the match to TRBD2 covers 8 bases. Germline CDR1 and CDR2: SGHRS and YFSETQ. The CDR3 loop spans 17 amino acids. Trimming took 3 bases from V and 3 from J; bases not matched to a gene: 11. Here the CDR3 reads CASSSNLGLGGYNEQFF. The CDR3 DNA is TGCGCCAGCAGCTCCAACCTGGGACTAGGGGGCTACAATGAGCAGTTCTTC.

J is TRBJ2-3 and V is TRBV4-3; D is possibly TRBD2 (6 bases). The CDR3 is made up of 18 amino acids. Germline V gives CDR1 LGHNA, CDR2 YSLEER. Trimming pared 0 bases from V and 3 bases from J, leaving 19 bases between. The CDR3, as DNA: TGCGCCAGCAGCCAAGATCGTTTAGCGGCAAGGGTAACAGATACGCAGTATTTT. This translates into CASSQDRLAARVTDTQYF.